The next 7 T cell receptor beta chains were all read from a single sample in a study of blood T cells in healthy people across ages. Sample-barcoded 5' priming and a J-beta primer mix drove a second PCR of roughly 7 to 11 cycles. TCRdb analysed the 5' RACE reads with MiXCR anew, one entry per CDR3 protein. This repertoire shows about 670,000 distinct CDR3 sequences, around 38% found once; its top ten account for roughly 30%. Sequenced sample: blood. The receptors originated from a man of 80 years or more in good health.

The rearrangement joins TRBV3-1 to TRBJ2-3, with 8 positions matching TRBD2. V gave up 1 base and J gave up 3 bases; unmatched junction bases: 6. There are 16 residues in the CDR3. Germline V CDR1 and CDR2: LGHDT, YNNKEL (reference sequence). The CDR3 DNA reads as TGTGCCAGCAGCCAAGGAAGCGGGAGTCCTACAGATACGCAGTATTTT. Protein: CASSQGSGSPTDTQYF.

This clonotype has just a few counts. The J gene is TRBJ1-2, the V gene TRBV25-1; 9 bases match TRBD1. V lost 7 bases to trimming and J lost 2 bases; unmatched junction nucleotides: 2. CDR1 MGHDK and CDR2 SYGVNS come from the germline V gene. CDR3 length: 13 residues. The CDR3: CASNDRGNYGYTF. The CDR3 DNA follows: TGTGCCAGCAATGACAGGGGGAACTATGGCTACACCTTC.

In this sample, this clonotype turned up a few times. The CDR3 nucleotides are TGTGCCAGCAGCCCCGGGACAACCCAGTTCTTC. It codes for CASSPGTTQFF. The rearrangement links TRBV6-2 or TRBV6-3 to TRBJ2-1; TRBD1 is a possible D gene (6 bases). The germline V and J ends were trimmed by 6 bases and 13 bases, with 13 bases remaining between them. Germline CDR1 is MNHEY and CDR2 is SVGEGT. The CDR3 runs 11 residues.

The CDR3 DNA reads as TGTGCCACGACCTCTGGGGCCAACGTCCTGACTTTC. Protein sequence: CATTSGANVLTF. The genes are TRBV28 and TRBJ2-6; unclear D gene. Germline V CDR1 and CDR2: MDHEN, SYDVKM. The CDR3 is made up of 12 amino acids. Trimming cost V 10 bases and J 0 bases, with 4 bases left between them.

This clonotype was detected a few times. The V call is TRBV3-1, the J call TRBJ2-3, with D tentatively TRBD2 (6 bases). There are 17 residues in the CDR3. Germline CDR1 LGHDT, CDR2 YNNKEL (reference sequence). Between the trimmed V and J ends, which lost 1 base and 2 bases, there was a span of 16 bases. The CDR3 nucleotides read TGTGCCAGCAGCCAAGCCTTCAGGCGGGAACTCACAGATACGCAGTATTTT. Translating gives CASSQAFRRELTDTQYF.

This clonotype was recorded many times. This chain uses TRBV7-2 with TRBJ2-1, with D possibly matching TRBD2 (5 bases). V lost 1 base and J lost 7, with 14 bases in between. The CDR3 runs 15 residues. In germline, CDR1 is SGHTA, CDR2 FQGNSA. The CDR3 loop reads CASSLGTVLGNEQFF. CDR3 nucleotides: TGTGCCAGCAGCTTAGGGACTGTCTTGGGGAATGAGCAGTTCTTC.

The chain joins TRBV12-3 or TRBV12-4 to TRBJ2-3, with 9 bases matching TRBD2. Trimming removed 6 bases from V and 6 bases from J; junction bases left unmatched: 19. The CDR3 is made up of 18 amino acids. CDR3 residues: CASSLWVAGGPFKDTQYF. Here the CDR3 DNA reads TGTGCCAGCAGCCTCTGGGTGGCGGGAGGGCCCTTTAAGGATACGCAGTATTTT.